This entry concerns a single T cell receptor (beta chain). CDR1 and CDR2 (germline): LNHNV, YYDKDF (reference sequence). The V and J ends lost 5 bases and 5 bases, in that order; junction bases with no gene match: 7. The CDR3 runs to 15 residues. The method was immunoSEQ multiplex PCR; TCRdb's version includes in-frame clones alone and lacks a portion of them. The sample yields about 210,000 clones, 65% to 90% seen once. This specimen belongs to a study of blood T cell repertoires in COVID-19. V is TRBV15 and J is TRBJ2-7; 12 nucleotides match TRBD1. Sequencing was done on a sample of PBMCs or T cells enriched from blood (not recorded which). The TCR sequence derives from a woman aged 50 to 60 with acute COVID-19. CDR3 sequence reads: CATSGGRDRGHEQYF. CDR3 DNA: TGTGCCACCAGCGGGGGTCGGGACAGGGGGCACGAGCAGTACTTC.